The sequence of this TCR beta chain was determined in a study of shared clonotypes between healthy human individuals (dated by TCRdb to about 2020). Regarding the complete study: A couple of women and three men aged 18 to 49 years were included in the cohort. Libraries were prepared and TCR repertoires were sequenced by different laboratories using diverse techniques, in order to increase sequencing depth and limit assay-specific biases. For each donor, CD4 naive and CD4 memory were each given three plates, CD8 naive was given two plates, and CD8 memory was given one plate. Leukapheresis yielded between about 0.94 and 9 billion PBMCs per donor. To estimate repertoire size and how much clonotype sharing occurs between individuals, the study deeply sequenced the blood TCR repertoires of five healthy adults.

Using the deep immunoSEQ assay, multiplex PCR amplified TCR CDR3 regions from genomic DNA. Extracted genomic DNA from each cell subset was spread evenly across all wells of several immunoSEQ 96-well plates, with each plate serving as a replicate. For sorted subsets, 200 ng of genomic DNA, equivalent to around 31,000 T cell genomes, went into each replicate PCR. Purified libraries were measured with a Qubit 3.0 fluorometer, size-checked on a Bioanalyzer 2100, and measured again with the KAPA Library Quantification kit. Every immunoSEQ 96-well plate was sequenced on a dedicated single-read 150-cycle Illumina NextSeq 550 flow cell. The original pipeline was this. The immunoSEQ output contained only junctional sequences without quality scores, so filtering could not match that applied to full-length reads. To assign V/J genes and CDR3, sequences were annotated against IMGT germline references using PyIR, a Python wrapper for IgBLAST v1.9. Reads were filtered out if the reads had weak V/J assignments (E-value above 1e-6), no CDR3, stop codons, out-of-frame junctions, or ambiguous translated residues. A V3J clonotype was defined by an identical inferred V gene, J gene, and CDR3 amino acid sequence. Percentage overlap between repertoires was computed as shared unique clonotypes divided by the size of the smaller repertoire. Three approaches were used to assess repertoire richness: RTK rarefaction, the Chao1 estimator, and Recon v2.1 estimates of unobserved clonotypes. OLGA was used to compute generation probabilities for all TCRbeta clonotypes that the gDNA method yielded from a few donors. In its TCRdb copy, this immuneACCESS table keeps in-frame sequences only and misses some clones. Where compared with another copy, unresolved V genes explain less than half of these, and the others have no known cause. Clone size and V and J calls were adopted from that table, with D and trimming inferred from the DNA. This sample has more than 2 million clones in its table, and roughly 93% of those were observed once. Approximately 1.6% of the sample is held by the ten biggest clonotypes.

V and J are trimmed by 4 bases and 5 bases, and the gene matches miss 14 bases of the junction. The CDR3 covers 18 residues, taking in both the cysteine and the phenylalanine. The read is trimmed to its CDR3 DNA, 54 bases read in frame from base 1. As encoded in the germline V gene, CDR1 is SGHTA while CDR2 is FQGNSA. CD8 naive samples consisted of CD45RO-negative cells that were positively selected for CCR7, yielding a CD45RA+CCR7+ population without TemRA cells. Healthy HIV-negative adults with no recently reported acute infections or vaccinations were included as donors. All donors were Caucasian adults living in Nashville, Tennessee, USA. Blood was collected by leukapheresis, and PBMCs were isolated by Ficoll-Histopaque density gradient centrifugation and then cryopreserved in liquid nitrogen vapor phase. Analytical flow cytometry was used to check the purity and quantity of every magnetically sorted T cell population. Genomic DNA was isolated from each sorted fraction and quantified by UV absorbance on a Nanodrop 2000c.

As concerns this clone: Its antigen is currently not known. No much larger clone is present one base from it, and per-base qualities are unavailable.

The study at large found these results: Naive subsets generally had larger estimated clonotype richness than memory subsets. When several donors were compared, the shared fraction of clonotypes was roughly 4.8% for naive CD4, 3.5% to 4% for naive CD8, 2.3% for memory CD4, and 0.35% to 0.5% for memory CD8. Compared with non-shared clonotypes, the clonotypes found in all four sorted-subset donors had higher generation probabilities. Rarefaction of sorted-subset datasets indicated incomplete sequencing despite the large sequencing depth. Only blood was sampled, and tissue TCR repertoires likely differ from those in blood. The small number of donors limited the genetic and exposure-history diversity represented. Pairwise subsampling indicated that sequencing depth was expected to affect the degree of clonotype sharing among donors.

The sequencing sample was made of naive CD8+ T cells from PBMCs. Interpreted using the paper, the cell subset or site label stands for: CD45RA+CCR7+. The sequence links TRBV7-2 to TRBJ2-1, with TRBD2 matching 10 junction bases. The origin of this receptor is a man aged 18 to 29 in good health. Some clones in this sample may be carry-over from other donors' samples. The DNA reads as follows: TGTGCCAGCAGCTCCACATATCTAGGACTAGCGGCCAACAATGAGCAGTTCTTC. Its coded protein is CASSSTYLGLAANNEQFF.